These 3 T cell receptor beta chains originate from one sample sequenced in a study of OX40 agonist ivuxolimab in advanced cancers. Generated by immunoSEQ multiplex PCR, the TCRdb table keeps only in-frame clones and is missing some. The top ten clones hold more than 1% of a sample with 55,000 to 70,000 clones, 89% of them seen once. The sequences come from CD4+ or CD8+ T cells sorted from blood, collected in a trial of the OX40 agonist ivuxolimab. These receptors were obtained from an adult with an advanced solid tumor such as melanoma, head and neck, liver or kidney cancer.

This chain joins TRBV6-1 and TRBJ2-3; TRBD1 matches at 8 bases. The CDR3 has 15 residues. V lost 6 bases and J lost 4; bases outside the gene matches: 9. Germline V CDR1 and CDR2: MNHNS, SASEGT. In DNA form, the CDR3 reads TGTGCCAGCAGAGACAGGGGACAAAGTCCAGATACGCAGTATTTT. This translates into CASRDRGQSPDTQYF.

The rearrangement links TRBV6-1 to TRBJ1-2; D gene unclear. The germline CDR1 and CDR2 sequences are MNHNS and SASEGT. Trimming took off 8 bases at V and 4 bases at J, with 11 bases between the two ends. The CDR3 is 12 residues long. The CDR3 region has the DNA TGTGCCAGCGTCGGTCACACCTATGGCTACACCTTC. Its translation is CASVGHTYGYTF.

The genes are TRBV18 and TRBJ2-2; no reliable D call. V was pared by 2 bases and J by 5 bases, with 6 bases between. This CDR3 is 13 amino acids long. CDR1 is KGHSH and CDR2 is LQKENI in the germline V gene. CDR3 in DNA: TGTGCCAGCTCACCAGCCCAGACCGGGGAGCTGTTTTTT. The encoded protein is CASSPAQTGELFF.